The subject of this entry is one T cell receptor (beta chain). Its antigen is currently not known. No base qualities exist here, and no much larger clone lies one base off it. Receptor amplification or capture employed the immunoSEQ multiplex PCR assay. The source study handled its data this way. A statistical classification framework was developed to diagnose cytomegalovirus status using the catalog of TCR beta chain sequences. This is the immuneACCESS table as TCRdb keeps it, with only in-frame sequences that have V and J called. A part of the clones is gone; compared with another copy, unresolved V genes explain less than half, and the rest is unexplained. D and trimming were read from the DNA, whereas the V and J calls and clone size are those reported in that table. Across this sample there are about 57,000 clones, with just over 90% seen only once. The top ten hold 5.8% of the sample. The data are from a study of cytomegalovirus exposure and HLA in healthy donors (TCRdb year 2017). Study-wide context: According to a later analysis, one platform produced both the roughly 110 validation repertoires and the approximately 660 repertoires of the first cohort. The study was designed to test whether signatures of past pathogen exposure could be identified by cataloging public T cell receptors. In addition to the first cohort of 500 to 850 subjects, a separate validation cohort of 130 or so different subjects was used. To predict cytomegalovirus infection status, the study brought together high-throughput TCR immunosequencing, statistical association of individual TCRs with disease status, and machine learning. The full study reports these points: All 120 or so repertoires were used to score co-occurrence in the validation cohort in a later analysis, because that analysis had no HLA typing for the cohort. Most TCR sequences were seen in very few donors, while some public TCRs were found in many individuals. The classifier was reported to diagnose cytomegalovirus status with high specificity and sensitivity in both the original cohort and the validation cohort. The study gave a list of over 150 TCR beta chains associated with cytomegalovirus. The authors suggested that the approach could potentially be generalized to other disease states and immunological phenotypes. A later analysis found that TCRs clustered in the first cohort also tended to co-occur in the approximately 120 validation repertoires, with roughly 95% of cluster scores above 0. A few of the identified cytomegalovirus-associated TCR beta chains were confirmed in vitro to be specific for cytomegalovirus antigens.

Separate from the roughly 700-subject first cohort, the validation cohort of around 130 subjects was the group to which the donors belonged. This receptor was identified in a woman under 30 in good health and CMV-seronegative. Input material: PBMCs.

The base sequence is TGCGCCAGCAGCTTGTTAGCGGAGTACGAGCAGTACTTC. This encodes CASSLLAEYEQYF. The chain is made from TRBV5-1 and TRBJ2-7; the D gene is perhaps TRBD2, from 6 matching bases. Including the terminal cysteine and phenylalanine, the CDR3 comprises 13 residues. The DNA shown is the 39-base CDR3, in frame from base 1. As encoded in the germline V gene, CDR1 is SGHRS while CDR2 is YFSETQ. Trimming costs V 1 base and J 4 bases, and their ends lie 9 bases apart.